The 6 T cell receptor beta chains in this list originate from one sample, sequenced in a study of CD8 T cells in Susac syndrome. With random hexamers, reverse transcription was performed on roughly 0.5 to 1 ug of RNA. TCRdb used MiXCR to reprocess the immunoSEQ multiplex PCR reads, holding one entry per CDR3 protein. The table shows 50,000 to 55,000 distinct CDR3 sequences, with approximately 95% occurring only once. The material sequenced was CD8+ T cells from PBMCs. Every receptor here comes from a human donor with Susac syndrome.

The CDR3 bases are TGTGCCAGCAGCCCGCCTCCCCCGGGTCAAGAGACCCAGTACTTC. It specifies CASSPPPPGQETQYF. V usage is TRBV5-4 and J usage is TRBJ2-5; no clear D. The CDR3 is made up of 15 amino acids. Germline V gene data show CDR1 as SGHNT and CDR2 as YYREEE (reference sequence). V lost 4 bases and J lost 2, with 15 bases in between.

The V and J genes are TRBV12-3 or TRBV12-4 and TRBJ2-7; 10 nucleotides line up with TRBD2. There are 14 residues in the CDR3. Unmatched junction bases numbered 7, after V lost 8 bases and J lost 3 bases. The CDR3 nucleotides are TGTGCCAGCCGGCGAGCGGGGGGGCTCTACGAGCAGTACTTC. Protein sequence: CASRRAGGLYEQYF.

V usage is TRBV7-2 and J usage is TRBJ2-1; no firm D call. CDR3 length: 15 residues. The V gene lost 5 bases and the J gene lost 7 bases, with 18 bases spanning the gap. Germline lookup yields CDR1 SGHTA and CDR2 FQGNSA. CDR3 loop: CASSPDPGWVNEQFF. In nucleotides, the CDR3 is TGTGCCAGCAGCCCGGACCCCGGGTGGGTGAATGAGCAGTTCTTC.

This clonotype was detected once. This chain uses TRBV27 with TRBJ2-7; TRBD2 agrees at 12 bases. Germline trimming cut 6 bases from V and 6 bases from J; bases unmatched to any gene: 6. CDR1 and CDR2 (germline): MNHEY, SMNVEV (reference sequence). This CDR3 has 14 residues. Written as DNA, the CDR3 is TGTGCCAGCAGCTATGGACTAGCGGGGCGCGAGCAGTACTTC. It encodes CASSYGLAGREQYF.

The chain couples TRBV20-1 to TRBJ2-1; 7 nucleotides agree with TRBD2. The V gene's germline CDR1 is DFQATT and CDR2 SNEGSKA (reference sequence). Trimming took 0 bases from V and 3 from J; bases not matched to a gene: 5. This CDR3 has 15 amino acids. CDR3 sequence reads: CSARDLGDYYNEQFF. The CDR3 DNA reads TGCAGTGCTAGAGATCTAGGGGACTACTACAATGAGCAGTTCTTC.

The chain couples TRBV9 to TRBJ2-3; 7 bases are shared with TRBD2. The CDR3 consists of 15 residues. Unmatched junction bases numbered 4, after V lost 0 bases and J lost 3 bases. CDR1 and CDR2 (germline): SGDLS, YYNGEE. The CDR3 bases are TGTGCCAGCAGCGTAGGGGGGGGAAGTACAGATACGCAGTATTTT. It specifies CASSVGGGSTDTQYF.